A single sample gave rise to the 6 T cell receptor beta chains below, sequenced in a study of OX40 agonist ivuxolimab in advanced cancers. Profiling relied on immunoSEQ multiplex PCR, and the TCRdb table lists in-frame clones only, not all of them. The sample records about 120,000 clones, 93% being singletons. The source was CD4+ or CD8+ T cells sorted from blood, collected in a trial of the OX40 agonist ivuxolimab. All receptors derive from an adult with an advanced solid tumor such as melanoma, head and neck, liver or kidney cancer.

The chain recombines TRBV18 with TRBJ2-3; TRBD1 might be the D (7 bases). The CDR3 sequence is 15 residues long. Germline V CDR1 and CDR2: KGHSH, LQKENI. Trimming took 5 bases from V and 10 from J, leaving 22 bases between them. CDR3 in amino acids: CASSYRGIPPGAQYF. The CDR3 DNA reads TGTGCCAGCTCATACAGGGGAATCCCCCCGGGGGCGCAGTATTTT.

The CDR3 protein is CASSYPGLVETQYF. The CDR3 DNA reads as TGTGCCAGCAGCTATCCGGGACTAGTTGAGACCCAGTACTTC. V is TRBV7-9 and J is TRBJ2-5, with 8 nucleotides matching TRBD2. CDR3 length: 14 residues. V lost 4 bases and J lost 5; bases outside the gene matches: 6. In germline, CDR1 is SEHNR, CDR2 FQNEAQ (reference sequence).

The chain employs TRBV7-6 and TRBJ2-1; 10 bases fit TRBD1. The CDR3 runs to 16 residues. V shed 5 bases, J shed 7 bases, and the junction held 11 bases outside the gene matches. Germline assignment: CDR1 SGHVS and CDR2 FNYEAQ. CDR3 sequence (DNA): TGTGCCAGCAGCCTCCAGACAGGGGGCTTGGGAAATGAGCAGTTCTTC. Protein: CASSLQTGGLGNEQFF.

The J gene is TRBJ1-2, the V gene TRBV6-1; tentatively, D is TRBD1 (5 bases). Trimming stripped 5 bases from V and 0 bases from J, with 10 bases between. The CDR3 extends over 14 amino acids. In germline, CDR1 is MNHNS, CDR2 SASEGT. As DNA, the CDR3 is TGTGCCAGCAGTACCCAGGGAGCTAACTATGGCTACACCTTC. As protein: CASSTQGANYGYTF.

This sequence joins TRBV27 and TRBJ1-5, with D possibly matching TRBD1 (5 bases). CDR3 length: 14 residues. V lost 6 bases and J lost 7, with 16 bases in between. The germline gives CDR1 MNHEY, CDR2 SMNVEV (reference sequence). In DNA, the CDR3 is TGTGCCAGCAGAGGGCAGGGAGAGAGACAGCCCCAGCATTTT. Translation: CASRGQGERQPQHF.

The rearrangement links TRBV5-1 to TRBJ2-5; no reliable D call. The germline V and J ends were trimmed by 3 bases and 3 bases, with 3 bases remaining between them. The germline CDR1 and CDR2 sequences are SGHRS and YFSETQ. The CDR3 consists of 11 residues. CDR3 protein: CASSYKETQYF. The CDR3 DNA reads TGCGCCAGCAGCTACAAAGAGACCCAGTACTTC.